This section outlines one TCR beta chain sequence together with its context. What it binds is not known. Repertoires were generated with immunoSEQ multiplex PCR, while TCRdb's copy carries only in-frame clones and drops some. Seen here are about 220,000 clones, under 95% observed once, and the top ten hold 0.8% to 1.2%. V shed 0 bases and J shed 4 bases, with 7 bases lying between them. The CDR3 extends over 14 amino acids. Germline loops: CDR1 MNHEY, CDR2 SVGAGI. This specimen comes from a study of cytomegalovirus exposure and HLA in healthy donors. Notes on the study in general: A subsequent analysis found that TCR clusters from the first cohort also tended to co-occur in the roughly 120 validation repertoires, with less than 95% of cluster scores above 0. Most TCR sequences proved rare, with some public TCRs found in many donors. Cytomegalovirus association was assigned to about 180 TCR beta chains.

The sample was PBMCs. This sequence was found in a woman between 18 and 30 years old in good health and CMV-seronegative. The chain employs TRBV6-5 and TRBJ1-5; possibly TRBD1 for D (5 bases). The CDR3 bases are TGTGCCAGCAGTTACTCACAGGTTAATCAGCCCCAGCATTTT. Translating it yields CASSYSQVNQPQHF.